This T cell receptor (beta chain) was obtained from a study of cytomegalovirus exposure and HLA in healthy donors. Whole-study context: Earlier sequencing of about 200 million T cells yielded roughly 100 million unique TCR beta sequences.

The PCR employed 60 Vbeta primers together with 13 Jbeta primers. Study processing details: About 11 million of tens of millions of unique TCR beta chains were shared, per a later count. Profiled with immunoSEQ multiplex PCR; TCRdb holds only in-frame clones, not every one. Clone size and V and J calls were adopted from that table, with D and trimming inferred from the DNA. Of 100,000 to 150,000 clones listed, about 72% are singletons. Study-level findings and limits: In vitro assays verified that three CMV-associated chains recognized CMV antigens specifically. Reported results showed that the classifier diagnosed cytomegalovirus status with high specificity and sensitivity.

Turning to this clone: Its antigen is undetermined.

The CDR3 extends over 15 amino acids. From germline, CDR1 is MDHEN and CDR2 SYDVKM. V lost 6 bases to trimming and J lost 5 bases, with 19 bases between them. This rearrangement joins TRBV28 to TRBJ1-1, with D perhaps TRBD1 (5 bases). This clonotype was obtained from a female donor in good health and CMV-seronegative. The material sequenced was PBMCs. The CDR3 bases are TGTGCCAGCAGCGCACCACTTACAGGCTATACTGAAGCTTTCTTT. Translation gives CASSAPLTGYTEAFF.